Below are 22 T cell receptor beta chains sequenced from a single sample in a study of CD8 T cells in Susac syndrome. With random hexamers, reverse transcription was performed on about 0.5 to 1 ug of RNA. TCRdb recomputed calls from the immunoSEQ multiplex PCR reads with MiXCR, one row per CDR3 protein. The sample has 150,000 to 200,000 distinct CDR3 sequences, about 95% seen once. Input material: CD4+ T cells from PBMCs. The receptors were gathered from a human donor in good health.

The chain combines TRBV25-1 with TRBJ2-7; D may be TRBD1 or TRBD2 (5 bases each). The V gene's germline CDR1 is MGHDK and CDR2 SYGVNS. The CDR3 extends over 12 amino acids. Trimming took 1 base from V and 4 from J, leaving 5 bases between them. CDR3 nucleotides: TGTGCCAGCAGTGAATGGGGGTACGAGCAGTACTTC. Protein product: CASSEWGYEQYF.

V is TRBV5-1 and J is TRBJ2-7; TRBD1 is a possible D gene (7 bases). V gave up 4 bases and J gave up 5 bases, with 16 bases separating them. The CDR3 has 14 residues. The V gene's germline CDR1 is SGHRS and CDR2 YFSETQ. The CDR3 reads CASSLRQGGDEQYF. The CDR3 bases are TGCGCCAGCAGCCTCCGACAGGGAGGAGACGAGCAGTACTTC. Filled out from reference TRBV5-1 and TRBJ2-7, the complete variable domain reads KAGVTQTPRYLIKTRGQQVTLSCSPISGHRSVSWYQQTPGQGLQFLFEYFSETQRNKGNFPGRFSGRQFSNSRSEMNVSTLELGDSALYLCASSLRQGGDEQYFGPGTRLTVT.

The CDR3 nucleotides read TGCAGTGCTCTAAAACTAGTCCCTTCCTACAATGAGCAGTTCTTC. Residues: CSALKLVPSYNEQFF. The V call is TRBV20-1, the J call TRBJ2-1; a possible D gene is TRBD2 (5 bases). The ends were cut back, 5 bases at V and 1 base at J, with 15 bases in the middle. CDR3 length equals 15 residues. The germline V gene has CDR1 DFQATT and CDR2 SNEGSKA (reference sequence).

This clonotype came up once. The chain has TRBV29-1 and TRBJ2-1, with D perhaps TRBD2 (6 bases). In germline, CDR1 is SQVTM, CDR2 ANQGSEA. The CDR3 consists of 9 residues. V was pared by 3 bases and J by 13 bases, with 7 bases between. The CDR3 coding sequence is TGCAGCGTTGAGGGACTCCAGTTCTTC. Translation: CSVEGLQFF.

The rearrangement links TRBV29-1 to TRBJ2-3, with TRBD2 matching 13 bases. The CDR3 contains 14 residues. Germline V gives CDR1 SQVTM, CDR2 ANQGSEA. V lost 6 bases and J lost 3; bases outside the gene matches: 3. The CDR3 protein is CSVGTSGMTDTQYF. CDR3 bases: TGCAGCGTGGGGACTAGCGGGATGACAGATACGCAGTATTTT.

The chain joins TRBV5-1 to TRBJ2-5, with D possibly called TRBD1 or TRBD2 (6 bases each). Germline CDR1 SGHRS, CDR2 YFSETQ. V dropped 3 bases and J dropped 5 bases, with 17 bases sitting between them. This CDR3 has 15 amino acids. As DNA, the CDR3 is TGCGCCAGCAGCTCCCTGGGGGGCGCGGGGGAGACCCAGTACTTC. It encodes CASSSLGGAGETQYF.

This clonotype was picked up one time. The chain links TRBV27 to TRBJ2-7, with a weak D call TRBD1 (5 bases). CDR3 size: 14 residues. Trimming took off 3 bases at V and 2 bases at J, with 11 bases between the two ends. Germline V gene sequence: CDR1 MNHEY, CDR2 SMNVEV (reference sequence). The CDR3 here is CASSFRGQTYEQYF. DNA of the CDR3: TGTGCCAGCAGTTTTAGGGGCCAGACCTACGAGCAGTACTTC.

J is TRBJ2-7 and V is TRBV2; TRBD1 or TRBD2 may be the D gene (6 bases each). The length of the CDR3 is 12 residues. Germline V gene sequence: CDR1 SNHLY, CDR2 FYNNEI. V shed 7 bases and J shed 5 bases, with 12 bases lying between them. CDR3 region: CASTGARHEQYF. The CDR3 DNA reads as TGTGCCAGCACGGGGGCGCGCCACGAGCAGTACTTC.

CDR3 nucleotide sequence: TGCAGTGCTAGGGTGATGGCTCAAACGCAGTATTTT. This codes for CSARVMAQTQYF. This sequence joins TRBV20-1 and TRBJ2-3; D unresolved. The CDR3 is 12 residues long. Germline V gene lookup returns CDR1 DFQATT and CDR2 SNEGSKA (reference sequence). Trimming took off 3 bases at V and 9 bases at J, with 13 bases between the two ends.

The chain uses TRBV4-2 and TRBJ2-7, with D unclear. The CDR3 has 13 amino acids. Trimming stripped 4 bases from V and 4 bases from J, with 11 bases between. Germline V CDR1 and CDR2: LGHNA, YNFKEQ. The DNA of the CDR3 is TGTGCCAGCAGCCCCGACAAGGGTTACGAGCAGTACTTC. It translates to CASSPDKGYEQYF.

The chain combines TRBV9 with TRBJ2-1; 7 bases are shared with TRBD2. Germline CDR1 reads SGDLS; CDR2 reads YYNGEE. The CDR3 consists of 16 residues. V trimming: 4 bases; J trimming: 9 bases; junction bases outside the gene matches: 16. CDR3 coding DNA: TGTGCCAGCAGCCCCCCCCGCGCTAGCGGACCCCTTGAGCAGTTCTTC. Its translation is CASSPPRASGPLEQFF.

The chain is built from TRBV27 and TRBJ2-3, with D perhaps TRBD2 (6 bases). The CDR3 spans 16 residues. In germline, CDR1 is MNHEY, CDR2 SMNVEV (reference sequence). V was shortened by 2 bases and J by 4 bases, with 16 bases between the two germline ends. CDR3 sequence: CASSLSLLPGADTQYF. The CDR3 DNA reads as TGTGCCAGCAGTTTAAGTCTCCTCCCGGGGGCAGATACGCAGTATTTT.

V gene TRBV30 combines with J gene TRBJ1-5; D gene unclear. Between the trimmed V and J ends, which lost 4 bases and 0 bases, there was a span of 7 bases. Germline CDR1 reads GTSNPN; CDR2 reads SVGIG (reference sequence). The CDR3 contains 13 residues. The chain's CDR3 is CAWTGGSNQPQHF. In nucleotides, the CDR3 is TGTGCCTGGACAGGCGGTAGCAATCAGCCCCAGCATTTT.

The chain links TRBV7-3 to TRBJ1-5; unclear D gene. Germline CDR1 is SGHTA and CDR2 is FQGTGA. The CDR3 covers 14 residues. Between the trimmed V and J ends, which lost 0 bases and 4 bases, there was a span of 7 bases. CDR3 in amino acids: CASSLTAGNQPQHF. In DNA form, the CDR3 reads TGTGCCAGCAGCTTAACGGCAGGAAATCAGCCCCAGCATTTT.

The CDR3 DNA reads TGTGCCAGCAGTGAGACGCTGGACAGAGATTACTTC. Protein: CASSETLDRDYF. The V call is TRBV28, the J call TRBJ2-4; a possible D gene is TRBD1 (6 bases). V lost 5 bases to trimming and J lost 16 bases, with 18 bases between them. Germline CDR1 and CDR2: MDHEN and SYDVKM. This CDR3 region has 12 residues.

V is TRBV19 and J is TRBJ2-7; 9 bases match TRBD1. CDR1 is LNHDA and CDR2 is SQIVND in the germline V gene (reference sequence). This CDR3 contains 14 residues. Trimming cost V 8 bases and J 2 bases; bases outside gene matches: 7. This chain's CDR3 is CASCDRDRAYEQYF. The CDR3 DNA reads TGTGCCAGTTGCGACCGGGACAGGGCCTACGAGCAGTACTTC.

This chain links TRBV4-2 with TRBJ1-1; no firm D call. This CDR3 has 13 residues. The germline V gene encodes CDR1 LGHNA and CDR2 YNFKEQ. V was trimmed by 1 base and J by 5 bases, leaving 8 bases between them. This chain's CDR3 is CASSQGRETEAFF. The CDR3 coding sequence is TGTGCCAGCAGCCAAGGCCGAGAGACTGAAGCTTTCTTT.

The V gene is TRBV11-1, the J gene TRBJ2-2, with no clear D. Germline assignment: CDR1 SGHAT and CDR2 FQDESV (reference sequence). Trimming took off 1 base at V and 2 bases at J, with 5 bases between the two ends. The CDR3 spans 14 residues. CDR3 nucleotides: TGTGCCAGCAGCTTAGTCGGAAACACCGGGGAGCTGTTTTTT. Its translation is CASSLVGNTGELFF.

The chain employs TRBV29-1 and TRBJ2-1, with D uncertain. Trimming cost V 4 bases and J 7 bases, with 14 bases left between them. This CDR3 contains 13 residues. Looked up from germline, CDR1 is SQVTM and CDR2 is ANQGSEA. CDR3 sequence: CSVGWGRDNEQFF. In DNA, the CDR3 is TGCAGCGTTGGTTGGGGTAGAGATAATGAGCAGTTCTTC.

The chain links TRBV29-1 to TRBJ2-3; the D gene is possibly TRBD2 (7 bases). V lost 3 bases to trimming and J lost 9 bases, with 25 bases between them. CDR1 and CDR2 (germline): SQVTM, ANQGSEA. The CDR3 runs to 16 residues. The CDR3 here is CSVDLLGGALSGTQYF. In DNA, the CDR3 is TGCAGCGTTGATCTGCTTGGGGGGGCGCTTTCGGGCACGCAGTATTTT.

CDR3 coding DNA: TGTGCCTGGACGGTGGGCAACTCCGGGCCCTACGAGCAGTACTTC. It yields the protein CAWTVGNSGPYEQYF. The chain carries TRBV30 and TRBJ2-7, with D uncertain. The CDR3 spans 15 residues. CDR1 and CDR2 from the germline V gene are GTSNPN and SVGIG (reference sequence). V lost 4 bases and J lost 2, with 18 bases in between.

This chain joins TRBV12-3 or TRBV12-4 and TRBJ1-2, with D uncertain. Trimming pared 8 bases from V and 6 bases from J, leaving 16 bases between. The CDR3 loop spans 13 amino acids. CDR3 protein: CASGSRKSNGYTF. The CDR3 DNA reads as TGTGCCAGCGGATCCCGGAAGAGTAATGGCTACACCTTC.